Presented here are 32 T cell receptor beta chains from one specimen sequenced in a study of breast tumors, draining lymph nodes, adjacent tissues. TCRdb independently ran MiXCR on the multiplex PCR reads; one entry per CDR3 protein. The repertoire consists of about 150,000 distinct CDR3 sequences, with approximately 20% occurring once and the leading ten covering 2.5% to 3%. Samples came from axillary lymph nodes draining the breast cancer. Material for sequencing was axillary lymph node tissue. These receptors were taken from a female donor with breast cancer. Some clones in this sample may be carry-over from other donors' samples.

This clonotype appeared a few times. The CDR3 bases are TGTGCCAGCTCTGCGACTAGCACCTACGAGCAGTACTTC. Its translation: CASSATSTYEQYF. This chain joins TRBV28 and TRBJ2-7, with 7 bases identical to TRBD2. The germline V gene encodes CDR1 MDHEN and CDR2 SYDVKM. With 8 bases clipped from V and 2 bases from J, the junction kept 6 bases outside the gene matches. The CDR3 covers 13 residues. Combining the CDR3 with reference TRBV28 and TRBJ2-7 gives the whole variable domain DVKVTQSSRYLVKRTGEKVFLECVQDMDHENMFWYRQDPGLGLRLIYFSYDVKMKEKGDIPEGYSVSREKKERFSLILESASTNQTSMYLCASSATSTYEQYFGPGTRLTVT.

To note about this clonotype: A much bigger clone sits one base away, suggesting this may be a read error. The J gene is TRBJ1-2, the V gene TRBV6-6; tentative D call: TRBD1 (5 bases). The CDR3 contains 13 residues. The germline CDR1 and CDR2 sequences are MNHNY and SVGAGI (reference sequence). V was trimmed by 8 bases and J by 6 bases, leaving 16 bases between them. This CDR3 reads CASDSGTFNGYTF. In DNA, the CDR3 is TGTGCCAGCGATTCAGGGACTTTCAATGGCTACACCTTC.

This clonotype has a count of ten or more. This sequence joins TRBV11-2 and TRBJ2-3; no definite D call. V lost 1 base, J lost 9 bases, and 11 bases lay in between. Per germline, CDR1 SGHAT and CDR2 FQNNGV. CDR3 length equals 13 residues. The CDR3 DNA reads TGTGCCAGCAGCTTAGGCAGTTCGGGCACGCAGTATTTT. This gives the protein CASSLGSSGTQYF.

A note on this clonotype: This may be a read error: a much more frequent sequence differs by one nucleotide. The chain combines TRBV5-1 with TRBJ1-4; D is undetermined. The CDR3 is made up of 16 amino acids. In germline, CDR1 is SGHRS, CDR2 YFSETQ. V was trimmed by 2 bases and J by 3 bases, leaving 14 bases between them. The CDR3 region is CASSLWGLGPNEKLFF. CDR3 sequence (DNA): TGCGCCAGCAGCTTATGGGGATTAGGCCCTAATGAAAAACTGTTTTTT.

This clonotype was counted many times. The chain has TRBV19 and TRBJ1-2, with D hard to call. The V end lost 4 bases, the J end lost 0 bases, and 18 bases lay between the germline ends. The CDR3 contains 17 residues. The germline V gene has CDR1 LNHDA and CDR2 SQIVND (reference sequence). As DNA, the CDR3 is TGTGCCAGTAGTACGTCTTCACAAGGACGATCTAACTATGGCTACACCTTC. It is translated as CASSTSSQGRSNYGYTF. Variable domain in full (rest from reference TRBV19 and TRBJ1-2): DGGITQSPKYLFRKEGQNVTLSCEQNLNHDAMYWYRQDPGQGLRLIYYSQIVNDFQKGDIAEGYSVSREKKESFPLTVTSAQKNPTAFYLCASSTSSQGRSNYGYTFGSGTRLTVV.

Ten or more counts support this clonotype. The V call is TRBV20-1, the J call TRBJ2-7; 7 bases fit TRBD2. J lost 2 bases, V lost 5 bases, and 6 bases had no gene match. CDR1 and CDR2 (germline): DFQATT, SNEGSKA (reference sequence). The CDR3 has 13 residues. The CDR3 is CSAVRLAAYEQYF. The CDR3 DNA sequence: TGCAGTGCTGTAAGACTAGCAGCCTACGAGCAGTACTTC.

This clonotype has a count of ten or more. This chain connects TRBV9 to TRBJ2-1, with TRBD2 matching over 12 bases. J gave up 4 bases and V 3 bases, and 5 bases lay outside the gene matches. Germline lookup yields CDR1 SGDLS and CDR2 YYNGEE. CDR3 size: 16 residues. The CDR3 nucleotides are TGTGCCAGCAGCGACGGGACTAGCGGGCAATACAATGAGCAGTTCTTC. It is translated as CASSDGTSGQYNEQFF.

This clonotype was detected only a few times. The chain is built from TRBV27 and TRBJ2-1; D is uncertain. Germline V gene data show CDR1 as MNHEY and CDR2 as SMNVEV (reference sequence). The CDR3 covers 15 residues. V gave up 3 bases and J gave up 1 base, with 10 bases separating them. CDR3 DNA: TGTGCCAGCAGTTTCTTAGCTAAGTCCTACAATGAGCAGTTCTTC. Amino acids: CASSFLAKSYNEQFF.

In this sample, this clonotype turned up many times. V gene TRBV19 combines with J gene TRBJ2-7; unclear D gene. Trimming left V 3 bases short and J 3 bases short, with 18 bases between. The CDR3 is 16 residues long. Germline CDR1 and CDR2: LNHDA and SQIVND (reference sequence). The CDR3 spells CASSILKSDIVYEQYF. As DNA, the CDR3 is TGTGCCAGTAGTATCCTGAAGAGCGATATAGTCTACGAGCAGTACTTC.

This clonotype came up many times. The chain recombines TRBV12-3 or TRBV12-4 with TRBJ2-3, with a weak D call TRBD2 (5 bases). V was cut by 6 bases and J by 4 bases, with 11 bases left in between. CDR3 size: 13 residues. In nucleotides, the CDR3 is TGTGCCAGCAGCTCCTTTAGCGCAGATACGCAGTATTTT. It codes for CASSSFSADTQYF.

This chain joins TRBV6-6 and TRBJ2-7; TRBD1 matches at 9 bases. The CDR3 is made up of 14 amino acids. From germline, CDR1 is MNHNY and CDR2 SVGAGI (reference sequence). The V segment lost 6 bases and the J segment 2 bases; nucleotides outside the gene matches: 5. Here the CDR3 reads CASRRGQGAYEQYF. The CDR3 DNA reads as TGTGCCAGCAGGAGGGGACAGGGAGCCTACGAGCAGTACTTC.

This chain uses TRBV28 with TRBJ2-3; tentative D call: TRBD1 (5 bases). The CDR3 is 13 residues long. CDR1 and CDR2 from the germline V gene are MDHEN and SYDVKM. V dropped 6 bases and J dropped 4 bases, with 11 bases sitting between them. The CDR3 reads CASRPSGPDTQYF. The CDR3 DNA reads TGTGCCAGCAGACCGTCAGGGCCAGATACGCAGTATTTT.

This clonotype came up many times. In DNA form, the CDR3 reads TGTGCCAGCAGCGTAGGGGGGGCCCTAGATACGCAGTATTTT. Translated, it gives CASSVGGALDTQYF. V and J are TRBV9 and TRBJ2-3, with D perhaps given as TRBD1 or TRBD2 (6 bases each). The CDR3 extends over 14 amino acids. V shed 0 bases and J shed 5 bases, with 10 bases lying between them. Germline CDR1 reads SGDLS; CDR2 reads YYNGEE.

On this clonotype: A much more abundant neighbour one base away suggests this may be a read error. The rearrangement joins TRBV6-2 or TRBV6-3 to TRBJ2-1; D is undetermined. The CDR3 is 15 amino acids. CDR1 is MNHEY and CDR2 is SVGEGT in the germline V gene. V lost 0 bases, J lost 3 bases, and 9 bases lay in between. In nucleotides, the CDR3 is TGTGCCAGCAGTTACTCGATAGGGTACTACAATGAGCAGTTCTTC. Translating gives CASSYSIGYYNEQFF.

The chain employs TRBV5-4 and TRBJ2-5; a weak D match, TRBD1 (5 bases). This CDR3 contains 15 residues. The V gene's germline CDR1 is SGHNT and CDR2 YYREEE (reference sequence). Trimming removed 6 bases from V and 2 bases from J, with 17 bases in between. The CDR3 DNA is TGTGCCAGCAAACCCCAAGGGGCACGACAAGAGACCCAGTACTTC. Protein product: CASKPQGARQETQYF.

The CDR3 DNA follows: TGTGCCAGCAGTTTGGAGGGGAATACCTATGGCTACACCTTC. Its protein product is CASSLEGNTYGYTF. The chain uses TRBV28 and TRBJ1-2, with D maybe TRBD1 (5 bases). V shed 3 bases and J shed 4 bases, with 12 bases lying between them. This CDR3 has 14 residues. Germline CDR1 MDHEN, CDR2 SYDVKM.

This clonotype was detected ten times or more. This chain joins TRBV28 and TRBJ2-7; 12 nucleotides agree with TRBD2. V was clipped by 6 bases and J by 1 base; unmatched bases: 1. The length of the CDR3 is 14 residues. The V gene's germline CDR1 is MDHEN and CDR2 SYDVKM. CDR3 DNA: TGTGCCAGCAGACTAGCGGGAGGATCCTACGAGCAGTACTTC. Its protein is CASRLAGGSYEQYF.

This clonotype was counted ten times or more. The chain combines TRBV7-2 with TRBJ2-2; D not certain. This CDR3 is built from 14 residues. Trimming removed 4 bases at V and 1 base at J, with 7 bases between. The germline CDR1 and CDR2 sequences are SGHTA and FQGNSA. CDR3 DNA sequence: TGTGCCAGCAGCTATCGACAGAACACCGGGGAGCTGTTTTTT. This gives the protein CASSYRQNTGELFF.

Remarks on this clonotype: This could be a read error, since a much larger clone is one nucleotide away. The chain links TRBV12-3 or TRBV12-4 to TRBJ2-3; D perhaps matches TRBD2 (6 bases). The CDR3 is made up of 15 amino acids. V lost 1 base and J lost 5, with 13 bases in between. DNA of the CDR3: TGTGCCAGCAGTTTAGGGAGGGCCCTTCGAGATACGCAGTATTTT. Residues: CASSLGRALRDTQYF.

This clonotype came up many times. An end of the junction differs from the germline gene, which may be a read error. The genes are TRBV5-5 and TRBJ2-7; D is undetermined. This CDR3 region has 13 residues. Germline-derived CDR1 and CDR2 are SGHKS and YYEKEE (reference sequence). CDR3 in amino acids: CASSRSYSSEQYF. Here the CDR3 DNA reads TGTGCCAGCAGCCGCTCCTACTCCTCCGAGCAGTACTTC.

This clonotype was picked up many times. V and J are TRBV6-2 or TRBV6-3 and TRBJ2-1; TRBD2 matches 13 bases. The CDR3 extends over 18 amino acids. Trimming cost V 6 bases and J 2 bases; bases outside gene matches: 10. Per the germline V gene, CDR1 is MNHEY and CDR2 is SVGEGT. The CDR3 nucleotides read TGTGCCAGCAGGCCAAACTCGGGACTAGCGGGAACCTACAATGAGCAGTTCTTC. Translating it yields CASRPNSGLAGTYNEQFF.

In its sample, this clonotype was seen many times. V usage is TRBV7-2 and J usage is TRBJ2-2; a possible D gene is TRBD1 (6 bases). The CDR3 sequence is 13 residues long. Trimming left V 4 bases short and J 5 bases short, with 8 bases between. Germline V gives CDR1 SGHTA, CDR2 FQGNSA. The CDR3 sequence: CASSSGTTGELFF. In DNA form, the CDR3 reads TGTGCCAGCAGCTCCGGGACAACCGGGGAGCTGTTTTTT.

This clonotype was recorded at least ten times. This rearrangement joins TRBV9 to TRBJ1-3; TRBD1 might be the D (5 bases). V was clipped by 1 base and J by 2 bases, with 13 bases between them. Germline CDR1 and CDR2: SGDLS and YYNGEE. This CDR3 spans 16 amino acids. The CDR3 nucleotides are TGTGCCAGCAGCGTAAGCTCGGGGGTCACTGGAAACACCATATATTTT. This sequence encodes CASSVSSGVTGNTIYF.

This clonotype appeared many times. This rearrangement joins TRBV7-2 to TRBJ2-1, with a weak D call TRBD2 (6 bases). CDR3 size: 13 residues. The germline CDR1 and CDR2 sequences are SGHTA and FQGNSA. V lost 2 bases and J 7 bases, leaving 9 bases between the germline ends. The CDR3 reads CASSLFRENEQFF. CDR3 nucleotides: TGTGCCAGCAGCTTATTCCGGGAGAATGAGCAGTTCTTC. The variable domain in full, with the rest retrieved from reference TRBV7-2 and TRBJ2-1, is GAGVSQSPSNKVTEKGKDVELRCDPISGHTALYWYRQSLGQGLEFLIYFQGNSAPDKSGLPSDRFSAERTGGSVSTLTIQRTQQEDSAVYLCASSLFRENEQFFGPGTRLTVL.

The rearrangement joins TRBV4-3 to TRBJ2-2; the D is unclear. Trimming removed 5 bases from V and 4 bases from J, with 14 bases in between. This CDR3 is built from 15 residues. Germline V CDR1 and CDR2: LGHNA, YSLEER. CDR3 sequence (DNA): TGCGCCAGCAGCGCAGTGGTGAGTTCCACCGGGGAGCTGTTTTTT. Encoded protein: CASSAVVSSTGELFF.

This clonotype appeared many times. V gene TRBV7-2 combines with J gene TRBJ2-6; D not resolved. This CDR3 region has 16 residues. From germline, CDR1 is SGHTA and CDR2 FQGNSA. Trimming removed 7 bases from V and 0 bases from J, with 13 bases in between. DNA of the CDR3: TGTGCCAGCACCCTCATGCCGACCTCTGGGGCCAACGTCCTGACTTTC. It is translated as CASTLMPTSGANVLTF.

This chain joins TRBV7-8 and TRBJ2-1; D gene uncertain. The CDR3 has 15 amino acids. Germline V gives CDR1 SGHVS, CDR2 FQNEAQ. With 4 bases removed from V and 1 base from J, the gap between germline ends came to 11 bases. The CDR3 sequence: CASSSDRRSYNEQFF. DNA for the CDR3: TGTGCCAGCAGCTCGGACCGGCGGTCCTACAATGAGCAGTTCTTC.

About this clonotype itself: This may come from a read error, since a much larger clone is one base off. The CDR3 does not end in the conserved phenylalanine or tryptophan, so this is likely a read error. This rearrangement joins TRBV29-1 to TRBJ2-6, with TRBD2 as a possible D gene (6 bases). Trimming took 3 bases from V and 4 from J, leaving 19 bases between them. The CDR3 is 17 amino acids. The germline gives CDR1 SQVTM, CDR2 ANQGSEA. CDR3: CSVDFRSGTSGANVLTS. DNA for the CDR3: TGCAGCGTTGATTTTAGGTCAGGGACTTCCGGGGCCAACGTCCTGACTTCC.

This clonotype was seen repeatedly, ten times or more. The chain carries TRBV18 and TRBJ2-2, with D unclear. V lost 2 bases, J lost 2 bases, and 6 bases lay in between. In germline, CDR1 is KGHSH, CDR2 LQKENI. The CDR3 is 14 amino acids. CDR3 protein: CASSPISNTGELFF. CDR3 nucleotides: TGTGCCAGCTCACCAATCAGTAACACCGGGGAGCTGTTTTTT.

As DNA, the CDR3 is TGTGCCAGCAGTGATCCCACAGGGGCTGGAAACACCATATATTTT. It codes for CASSDPTGAGNTIYF. This chain links TRBV25-1 with TRBJ1-3; 7 bases line up with TRBD1. Per germline, CDR1 MGHDK and CDR2 SYGVNS. The CDR3 spans 15 residues. The trim removed 3 bases at V and 2 bases at J, leaving 4 bases unmatched.

This clonotype came up many times. This chain links TRBV6-1 with TRBJ2-7, with 9 bases matching TRBD1. The CDR3 contains 14 residues. CDR1 is MNHNS, CDR2 SASEGT, per germline. V was pared by 6 bases and J by 6 bases, with 9 bases of the junction left unmatched. The CDR3 is CASRPGQGVGEQYF. In DNA form, the CDR3 reads TGTGCCAGCAGACCGGGACAGGGAGTAGGCGAGCAGTACTTC.

Comments on this clonotype: A read error is possible here, since a much larger clone lies one base away. The DNA of the CDR3 is TGTGCCTGGTGTGTCCAACTAGCGGGAGTCTACGAGCAGTACTTC. Amino acids: CAWCVQLAGVYEQYF. This rearrangement joins TRBV30 to TRBJ2-7, with TRBD2 identical over 11 bases. The germline gives CDR1 GTSNPN, CDR2 SVGIG (reference sequence). There are 15 residues in the CDR3.